Listed here are 23 T cell receptor beta chains from one sample, sequenced in a study of siplizumab effects on memory and regulatory T cells. TCRdb's table, derived via immunoSEQ multiplex PCR, lists solely in-frame clones and lacks some. The table has some 120,000 clones, about 95% seen once. The sample comprised non-Treg CD4+ T cells sorted from blood. The receptors derive from a human donor in good health.

This chain connects TRBV6-1 to TRBJ2-5; D may be TRBD1 or TRBD2 (5 bases each). In germline, CDR1 is MNHNS, CDR2 SASEGT. V was shortened by 6 bases and J by 4 bases, with 6 bases between the two germline ends. The CDR3 runs 11 residues. The CDR3 protein is CASRRGETQYF. CDR3 DNA sequence: TGTGCCAGCAGGAGGGGAGAGACCCAGTACTTC.

This clone showed up just once. The chain uses TRBV2 and TRBJ2-5; possibly TRBD2 for D (5 bases). V gave up 7 bases and J gave up 5 bases, with 8 bases separating them. Germline CDR1 reads SNHLY; CDR2 reads FYNNEI. The length of the CDR3 is 11 residues. The CDR3 protein is CASKREETQYF. In DNA form, the CDR3 reads TGTGCCAGCAAGAGGGAGGAGACCCAGTACTTC.

This rearrangement joins TRBV25-1 to TRBJ2-1; D is perhaps TRBD1 or TRBD2 (5 bases each). V was trimmed by 6 bases and J by 0 bases, leaving 12 bases between them. This CDR3 contains 15 residues. Germline V gives CDR1 MGHDK, CDR2 SYGVNS. CDR3 coding DNA: TGTGCCAGCAGCTTTCGGGGCCTCTCCTACAATGAGCAGTTCTTC. Protein product: CASSFRGLSYNEQFF.

The chain combines TRBV6-5 with TRBJ1-2, with 8 nucleotides matching TRBD1. Germline V gene sequence: CDR1 MNHEY, CDR2 SVGAGI. The V segment lost 2 bases and the J segment 8 bases; nucleotides outside the gene matches: 7. CDR3 length: 14 residues. The DNA of the CDR3 is TGTGCCAGCAGTTACCTAGGACAGGGACGGGGCTACACCTTC. Residues: CASSYLGQGRGYTF.

The rearrangement links TRBV5-4 to TRBJ1-2; weak D call: TRBD1 (6 bases). Trimming took 2 bases from V and 4 from J, leaving 12 bases between them. CDR1 is SGHNT, CDR2 YYREEE, per germline (reference sequence). This CDR3 spans 14 amino acids. In DNA, the CDR3 is TGTGCCAGCAGCTTCGGGGGCGCGAGCTATGGCTACACCTTC. Translating gives CASSFGGASYGYTF.

J is TRBJ1-1 and V is TRBV9; 7 nucleotides align to TRBD1. V shed 4 bases, J shed 4 bases, and the junction held 7 bases outside the gene matches. CDR3 size: 14 residues. Germline assignment: CDR1 SGDLS and CDR2 YYNGEE. The CDR3: CASSSGQASTEAFF. Here the CDR3 DNA reads TGTGCCAGCAGCTCTGGACAGGCTAGCACTGAAGCTTTCTTT.

V and J are TRBV2 and TRBJ1-5; 8 bases agree with TRBD1. V lost 4 bases and J lost 0; bases outside the gene matches: 2. CDR1 and CDR2 (germline): SNHLY, FYNNEI. The CDR3 consists of 15 residues. In DNA form, the CDR3 reads TGTGCCAGCAGTGGGGACAGGTTTAGCAATCAGCCCCAGCATTTT. Protein product: CASSGDRFSNQPQHF.

This chain connects TRBV6-5 to TRBJ2-7; D gene uncertain. Trimming removed 0 bases at V and 0 bases at J, with 6 bases between. Germline loops: CDR1 MNHEY, CDR2 SVGAGI. The CDR3 spans 14 residues. CDR3 DNA: TGTGCCAGCAGTTACTCACGGTACTCCTACGAGCAGTACTTC. Protein product: CASSYSRYSYEQYF.

The chain recombines TRBV11-2 with TRBJ1-5; D uncertain. The germline gives CDR1 SGHAT, CDR2 FQNNGV. The CDR3 has 15 amino acids. V gave up 1 base and J gave up 6 bases, with 13 bases separating them. CDR3 residues: CASSLGRLGIQPQHF. DNA of the CDR3: TGTGCCAGCAGCTTAGGGCGGCTAGGGATTCAGCCCCAGCATTTT.

The gene calls are TRBV10-2 and TRBJ1-5; D might be TRBD1 (6 bases). The CDR3 spans 14 residues. V was cut by 4 bases and J by 6 bases, with 13 bases left in between. The V gene's germline CDR1 is WSHSY and CDR2 SAAADI. Written as DNA, the CDR3 is TGCGCCAGCAGTGTTTGGACAGTTCCTCAGCCCCAGCATTTT. It encodes CASSVWTVPQPQHF.

The rearrangement links TRBV5-1 to TRBJ2-2; D is unclear. V was clipped by 2 bases and J by 3 bases, with 8 bases between them. Germline CDR1 SGHRS, CDR2 YFSETQ. The CDR3 is made up of 14 amino acids. The CDR3 protein is CASSLTADTGELFF. CDR3 sequence (DNA): TGCGCCAGCAGCTTAACGGCGGACACCGGGGAGCTGTTTTTT.

The J gene is TRBJ1-4, the V gene TRBV6-5; D is undetermined. Germline CDR1 reads MNHEY; CDR2 reads SVGAGI. The V and J ends lost 5 bases and 6 bases respectively, with 13 bases between them. The CDR3 covers 14 residues. Written as DNA, the CDR3 is TGTGCCAGCAGTATGAGAAACCGGGATGAAAAACTGTTTTTT. Protein: CASSMRNRDEKLFF.

The V and J genes are TRBV21-1 and TRBJ2-5. TRBV21-1 is designated a pseudogene. The CDR3 runs to 13 residues. CDR3 DNA: TGTGCCAGCAGCAAAGAGGTCCAAGAGACCCAGTACTTC. This codes for CASSKEVQETQYF.

The chain carries TRBV27 and TRBJ2-7; 7 bases are a match to TRBD2. The CDR3 covers 14 residues. J gave up 2 bases and V 2 bases, and 3 bases lay outside the gene matches. CDR1 is MNHEY and CDR2 is SMNVEV in the germline V gene (reference sequence). CDR3 nucleotide sequence: TGTGCCAGCAGTTTAGGGGGGGGAACCTACGAGCAGTACTTC. It codes for CASSLGGGTYEQYF.

The V gene is TRBV6-1, the J gene TRBJ1-1; TRBD1 matches at 7 bases. The CDR3 loop spans 15 amino acids. Germline trimming cut 10 bases from V and 0 bases from J; bases unmatched to any gene: 11. Germline assignment: CDR1 MNHNS and CDR2 SASEGT. CDR3 loop: CATGGAGGMNTEAFF. CDR3 nucleotides: TGTGCCACGGGAGGGGCAGGGGGAATGAACACTGAAGCTTTCTTT.

The CDR3: CASRTNSNNEQFF. The CDR3 nucleotides read TGCGCCAGCAGAACGAACAGCAACAATGAGCAGTTCTTC. The J gene is TRBJ2-1, the V gene TRBV5-1; D is uncertain. Trimming shortened V by 5 bases and J by 5 bases, and 11 bases separated the two germline ends. CDR1 and CDR2 from the germline V gene are SGHRS and YFSETQ. The CDR3 consists of 13 residues.

The chain has TRBV2 and TRBJ2-5, with 10 bases matching TRBD2. The CDR3 has 19 amino acids. Germline V gene sequence: CDR1 SNHLY, CDR2 FYNNEI. With V trimmed by 3 bases and J by 0 bases, 13 bases remained unmatched. The CDR3 here is CASSEFASGGFKHQETQYF. CDR3 bases: TGTGCCAGCAGTGAGTTCGCTAGCGGGGGTTTTAAACACCAAGAGACCCAGTACTTC.

The genes are TRBV5-1 and TRBJ2-5; no definite D call. The germline V gene has CDR1 SGHRS and CDR2 YFSETQ. V was trimmed by 4 bases and J by 1 base, leaving 5 bases between them. The CDR3 runs to 12 residues. The CDR3 sequence: CASSETQETQYF. In DNA form, the CDR3 reads TGCGCCAGCAGCGAAACCCAAGAGACCCAGTACTTC. The complete variable domain, with remaining parts taken from reference TRBV5-1 and TRBJ2-5, reads KAGVTQTPRYLIKTRGQQVTLSCSPISGHRSVSWYQQTPGQGLQFLFEYFSETQRNKGNFPGRFSGRQFSNSRSEMNVSTLELGDSALYLCASSETQETQYFGPGTRLLVL.

The chain links TRBV2 to TRBJ2-7, with D tentatively TRBD1 (6 bases). Germline V gene lookup returns CDR1 SNHLY and CDR2 FYNNEI. Trimming stripped 5 bases from V and 5 bases from J, with 19 bases between. The CDR3 sequence is 15 residues long. The CDR3 region has the DNA TGTGCCAGCAGTCCTGGACAGCCTGGGGGCCACGAGCAGTACTTC. This gives the protein CASSPGQPGGHEQYF.

This clone occurred once. The chain joins TRBV2 to TRBJ2-2; the D call may be TRBD1 or TRBD2 (5 bases each). This CDR3 comprises 15 residues. V was clipped by 0 bases and J by 0 bases, with 5 bases between them. Germline V gene sequence: CDR1 SNHLY, CDR2 FYNNEI. The CDR3 sequence: CASSEAGANTGELFF. CDR3 sequence (DNA): TGTGCCAGCAGTGAAGCGGGGGCGAACACCGGGGAGCTGTTTTTT.

This clone appeared a single time. V and J are TRBV29-1 and TRBJ2-5, with 7 bases lining up with TRBD2. This CDR3 comprises 14 residues. Per germline, CDR1 SQVTM and CDR2 ANQGSEA. With 6 bases clipped from V and 1 base from J, the junction kept 8 bases outside the gene matches. CDR3 DNA sequence: TGCAGCGTGGCCCTTTCTAGCGGCCAAGAGACCCAGTACTTC. Its translation is CSVALSSGQETQYF.

The rearrangement links TRBV7-7 to TRBJ2-5; D may be TRBD2 (6 bases). This CDR3 has 13 residues. Germline V gene data show CDR1 as SSHAT and CDR2 as FNYEAQ (reference sequence). V was pared by 5 bases and J by 5 bases, with 12 bases between. The CDR3: CASSTDAGETQYF. The CDR3, as DNA: TGTGCCAGCAGCACGGACGCGGGGGAGACCCAGTACTTC.

The J gene is TRBJ2-1, the V gene TRBV5-1, with 11 positions matching TRBD2. V shed 2 bases, J shed 5 bases, and the junction held 0 bases outside the gene matches. CDR3 length: 14 residues. Germline V gene data show CDR1 as SGHRS and CDR2 as YFSETQ. The CDR3 sequence: CASSFSGGDNEQFF. Written as DNA, the CDR3 is TGCGCCAGCAGCTTTAGCGGGGGGGACAATGAGCAGTTCTTC.